This is a list of T cell receptor beta chains from one sample in a study of T cells expressing NK-cell markers. TCRdb re-called the 5' RACE reads, yielding one record per CDR3 amino acid sequence without DNA. The sample's table shows about 8,000 distinct CDR3 sequences. Sequencing used blood T cells: a sorted CD56 or NKG2C T cell subset, CD4+ or CD8+ T cells, or bulk PBMC T cells (not recorded which). Every receptor here comes from a man between 18 and 29 years old in good health. CDR3s include the opening cysteine and the closing phenylalanine or tryptophan. Each record gives: V gene, clone size, J gene, CDR3 protein. Size tells how often a clone was seen (once, few, many) or the class of an expanded clone, and some rows leave it out.

TRBV12-3/TRBV12-4	medium-sized	TRBJ1-1	CASSAYKTTTFF
TRBV12-3/TRBV12-4	medium-sized	TRBJ2-3	CASSFDGKDTQYF
TRBV19	.	TRBJ1-2	CASSTTGLYGYTF
TRBV5-4	.	TRBJ1-2	CASSFERGYGYTF
TRBV4-1	medium-sized	TRBJ2-1	CASSQEGTGGDNEQFF
TRBV4-2	.	TRBJ1-4	CASSRANEKLFF
TRBV7-3	medium-sized	TRBJ2-1	CASSLYPSGSPDEQFF
TRBV7-8	.	TRBJ2-2	CASSLGPAGTLNTGELFF
TRBV6-2/TRBV6-3	.	TRBJ2-1	CASRKRERAYNEQFF
TRBV24-1	.	TRBJ2-2	CATSYRGNTGELFF
TRBV12-3/TRBV12-4	.	TRBJ2-1	CASSPIDRVENEQFF
TRBV27	.	TRBJ1-5	CASRPTGGRNQPQHF
TRBV27	.	TRBJ2-3	CASSLLAGGDTQYF
TRBV20-1	.	TRBJ1-1	CSARGWTDMNTEAFF
TRBV20-1	.	TRBJ1-5	CSAQHGSNQPQHF
TRBV2	.	TRBJ1-1	CASSAVLGRNTEAFF
TRBV28	.	TRBJ1-6	CASSLLGMDSPLHF